Below are 26 T cell receptor beta chains sequenced from a single sample in a study of Graves' ophthalmopathy and Graves' hyperthyroidism. For repertoire sequencing, the TCR beta CDR3 regions were amplified from RNA transcripts. HTBI-primed RT-PCR formed the first round, and a multiplex PCR formed the second. In TCRdb, the multiplex PCR reads were re-called with MiXCR into one record per CDR3 protein. Of about 410,000 distinct CDR3 sequences detected, roughly 18% appear once; the ten largest clones hold roughly 1.4%. The source material was peripheral blood. The receptor source for this set is a woman aged 18-35 years with Graves' ophthalmopathy.

This clonotype was recorded at least ten times. V is TRBV19 and J is TRBJ2-2; D is perhaps TRBD2 (5 bases). This CDR3 has 15 amino acids. V was shortened by 6 bases and J by 0 bases, with 11 bases between the two germline ends. The germline V gene encodes CDR1 LNHDA and CDR2 SQIVND (reference sequence). The CDR3 sequence: CASRPGVTNTGELFF. DNA for the CDR3: TGTGCCAGTAGGCCCGGGGTAACGAACACCGGGGAGCTGTTTTTT.

This clonotype has at least ten counts. The rearrangement joins TRBV5-5 to TRBJ1-2; 10 bases agree with TRBD1. With V trimmed by 1 base and J by 8 bases, 11 bases remained unmatched. This CDR3 has 16 amino acids. The germline gives CDR1 SGHKS, CDR2 YYEKEE (reference sequence). The CDR3 sequence: CASSLSVQTGGWGYTF. CDR3 nucleotide sequence: TGTGCCAGCAGCTTGTCAGTCCAGACAGGGGGCTGGGGCTACACCTTC. Complete variable domain (other parts from reference TRBV5-5 and TRBJ1-2): DAGVTQSPTHLIKTRGQQVTLRCSPISGHKSVSWYQQVLGQGPQFIFQYYEKEERGRGNFPDRFSARQFPNYSSELNVNALLLGDSALYLCASSLSVQTGGWGYTFGSGTRLTVV.

Remarks on this clonotype: A much larger clone sits a single nucleotide away, making a read error possible. The chain employs TRBV2 and TRBJ1-5; no firm D call. Germline CDR1 SNHLY, CDR2 FYNNEI. The CDR3 totals 16 residues. V was trimmed by 8 bases and J by 6 bases, leaving 23 bases between them. DNA for the CDR3: TGTGCCAGCGGGCGGTGGAATGAAGGGCACCGTCAGCCCCAGCATTTT. It specifies CASGRWNEGHRQPQHF. Using reference TRBV2 and TRBJ1-5 for the parts outside the CDR3, the full variable domain is EPEVTQTPSHQVTQMGQEVILRCVPISNHLYFYWYRQILGQKVEFLVSFYNNEISEKSEIFDDQFSVERPDGSNFTLKIRSTKLEDSAMYFCASGRWNEGHRQPQHFGDGTRLSIL.

Remarks on this clonotype: The junction departs from germline at one end; a sequencing error may be responsible. This chain connects TRBV7-7 to TRBJ2-5; 7 bases are shared with TRBD1. The CDR3 covers 16 residues. From germline, CDR1 is SSHAT and CDR2 FNYEAQ (reference sequence). The CDR3 DNA follows: TGTGCTAGCAGCTTAGCTCCTGGACAGGTTGGAGAGACCCAGTACTTC. Its translation: CASSLAPGQVGETQYF.

The genes are TRBV13 and TRBJ2-5; D is undetermined. Per germline, CDR1 PRHDT and CDR2 FYEKMQ (reference sequence). The CDR3 consists of 16 residues. V lost 0 bases to trimming and J lost 0 bases, with 11 bases between them. CDR3 residues: CASSLGGNGYQETQYF. The CDR3 bases are TGTGCCAGCAGCTTAGGGGGTAACGGCTACCAAGAGACCCAGTACTTC.

This clonotype has ten or more counts. V gene TRBV12-3 or TRBV12-4 combines with J gene TRBJ1-5; a weak D match, TRBD1 (5 bases). The CDR3 is 15 amino acids. V was pared by 6 bases and J by 2 bases, with 14 bases between. CDR3 region: CASSRKQARNQPQHF. CDR3 DNA: TGTGCCAGCAGCAGAAAACAGGCTCGCAATCAGCCCCAGCATTTT.

This clonotype was recorded at least ten times. The chain carries TRBV5-1 and TRBJ1-2; D not certain. Germline assignment: CDR1 SGHRS and CDR2 YFSETQ. Between the trimmed V and J ends, which lost 7 bases and 2 bases, there was a span of 9 bases. This CDR3 has 12 residues. The CDR3 sequence is CASASENYGYTF. CDR3 nucleotides: TGCGCCAGCGCATCAGAAAACTATGGCTACACCTTC.

The chain carries TRBV20-1 and TRBJ2-5, with D possibly matching TRBD2 (5 bases). The V end lost 3 bases, the J end lost 0 bases, and 8 bases lay between the germline ends. Germline lookup yields CDR1 DFQATT and CDR2 SNEGSKA (reference sequence). This CDR3 region has 13 residues. For the CDR3, the DNA is TGCAGTGCTAGGCAGGACTACCAAGAGACCCAGTACTTC. Residues: CSARQDYQETQYF.

This clonotype was seen repeatedly, ten times or more. The CDR3 region is CSASGSGIPNIQYF. Here the CDR3 DNA reads TGCAGTGCCAGCGGTAGCGGGATCCCCAACATTCAGTACTTC. The genes are TRBV20-1 and TRBJ2-4; 8 nucleotides line up with TRBD2. The CDR3 covers 14 residues. With V trimmed by 6 bases and J by 7 bases, 11 bases remained unmatched. CDR1 is DFQATT and CDR2 is SNEGSKA in the germline V gene (reference sequence).

In its sample, this clonotype was seen many times. V is TRBV20-1 and J is TRBJ2-5, with a possible D match to TRBD2 (6 bases). Germline V CDR1 and CDR2: DFQATT, SNEGSKA (reference sequence). The V gene lost 5 bases and the J gene lost 5 bases, with 21 bases spanning the gap. The CDR3 is made up of 15 amino acids. The CDR3 protein is CSAASAGALGETQYF. DNA of the CDR3: TGCAGTGCTGCCTCAGCGGGTGCCCTAGGGGAGACCCAGTACTTC.

This clonotype has a count of ten or more. Germline is not matched at one junction end, which may reflect a read error. The CDR3 loop reads CASSLNRKETQYF. The DNA for the CDR3 is TGTGCTAGCAGCTTAAATCGGAAAGAGACCCAGTACTTC. This sequence joins TRBV7-7 and TRBJ2-5; the D is unclear. The CDR3 contains 13 residues. Germline loops: CDR1 SSHAT, CDR2 FNYEAQ (reference sequence).

In its sample, this clonotype was seen many times. The chain employs TRBV28 and TRBJ2-1; TRBD1 matches at 9 bases. Trimming took 1 base from V and 5 from J; bases not matched to a gene: 15. Per germline, CDR1 MDHEN and CDR2 SYDVKM. This CDR3 has 19 residues. The CDR3 spells CASSLSWSGTGRIDNEQFF. DNA of the CDR3: TGTGCCAGCAGTTTATCGTGGAGTGGGACAGGGAGAATTGACAATGAGCAGTTCTTC.

This clonotype was counted ten times or more. The rearrangement uses TRBV20-1 and TRBJ1-5; tentatively, D is TRBD1 (5 bases). Germline-derived CDR1 and CDR2 are DFQATT and SNEGSKA (reference sequence). The CDR3 sequence is 16 residues long. V was shortened by 0 bases and J by 7 bases, with 19 bases between the two germline ends. The CDR3 is CSAREMGPFIGQPQHF. CDR3 DNA: TGCAGTGCTAGAGAAATGGGACCGTTCATCGGACAGCCCCAGCATTTT.

This clonotype came up many times. The chain has TRBV7-2 and TRBJ2-5, with D maybe TRBD2 (6 bases). CDR1 is SGHTA and CDR2 is FQGNSA in the germline V gene. The V gene lost 5 bases and the J gene lost 2 bases, with 18 bases spanning the gap. This CDR3 has 16 residues. CDR3 in DNA: TGTGCCAGCAGCCTATTCAGACTAGAAGAACAAGAGACCCAGTACTTC. Its translation is CASSLFRLEEQETQYF.

This clonotype showed up many times. V usage is TRBV19 and J usage is TRBJ1-3, with D tentatively TRBD1 (5 bases). V lost 5 bases and J 0 bases, leaving 14 bases between the germline ends. CDR1 and CDR2 from the germline V gene are LNHDA and SQIVND (reference sequence). The CDR3 is 16 residues long. The CDR3 DNA reads TGTGCCAGTAGTCCTCACGGCGGGGCCTCTGGAAACACCATATATTTT. This sequence encodes CASSPHGGASGNTIYF. The whole variable domain, remainder taken from reference TRBV19 and TRBJ1-3, is DGGITQSPKYLFRKEGQNVTLSCEQNLNHDAMYWYRQDPGQGLRLIYYSQIVNDFQKGDIAEGYSVSREKKESFPLTVTSAQKNPTAFYLCASSPHGGASGNTIYFGEGSWLTVV.

This clonotype was recorded many times. Possible read error: a much larger clone is one base away. This likely comes from a read error, as the CDR3 has no conserved phenylalanine or tryptophan at its end. This rearrangement joins TRBV6-2 or TRBV6-3 to TRBJ2-7; possibly TRBD1 or TRBD2 for D (6 bases each). The CDR3 has 12 amino acids. Germline V CDR1 and CDR2: MNHEY, SVGEGT. V lost 5 bases, J lost 4 bases, and 9 bases lay in between. CDR3 sequence reads: CASSQGRYEQYS. The CDR3 coding sequence is TGTGCCAGCAGTCAGGGGAGGTACGAGCAGTACTCC.

This clonotype was seen repeatedly, ten times or more. V is TRBV29-1 and J is TRBJ2-7; D is ambiguous. Trimming removed 4 bases at V and 2 bases at J, with 12 bases between. Germline CDR1 reads SQVTM; CDR2 reads ANQGSEA. The CDR3 contains 13 residues. CDR3 amino acids: CSVVSQPPYEQYF. DNA for the CDR3: TGCAGCGTTGTTTCCCAGCCCCCCTACGAGCAGTACTTC.

This clonotype showed up many times. The V gene is TRBV7-9, the J gene TRBJ2-7; D ambiguous. The CDR3 loop spans 11 amino acids. Per the germline V gene, CDR1 is SEHNR and CDR2 is FQNEAQ (reference sequence). Trimming took 5 bases from V and 7 from J, leaving 9 bases between them. CDR3 nucleotide sequence: TGTGCCAGCAGCGCCATATGGGAGCAGTACTTC. It encodes CASSAIWEQYF.

This clonotype has a count of ten or more. This chain joins TRBV19 and TRBJ1-1; possible D gene TRBD1, 5 bases. The germline gives CDR1 LNHDA, CDR2 SQIVND (reference sequence). This CDR3 is 15 amino acids long. V dropped 3 bases and J dropped 0 bases, with 11 bases sitting between them. The CDR3 nucleotides read TGTGCCAGTAGTATCGGACGGGGGATGAACACTGAAGCTTTCTTT. As protein: CASSIGRGMNTEAFF. Full variable domain (rest looked up from reference TRBV19 and TRBJ1-1): DGGITQSPKYLFRKEGQNVTLSCEQNLNHDAMYWYRQDPGQGLRLIYYSQIVNDFQKGDIAEGYSVSREKKESFPLTVTSAQKNPTAFYLCASSIGRGMNTEAFFGQGTRLTVV.

This clonotype was counted at least ten times. The chain carries TRBV7-9 and TRBJ2-5; no definite D call. The CDR3 runs 14 residues. The V gene lost 1 base and the J gene lost 3 bases, with 9 bases spanning the gap. CDR1 and CDR2 from the germline V gene are SEHNR and FQNEAQ (reference sequence). CDR3 coding DNA: TGTGCCAGCAGCTTAGGAACTACCAAAGAGACCCAGTACTTC. It translates to CASSLGTTKETQYF.

This clonotype was recorded many times. The chain employs TRBV12-3 or TRBV12-4 and TRBJ1-5; maybe TRBD1 (5 bases). V lost 6 bases and J 2 bases, leaving 11 bases between the germline ends. This CDR3 has 14 amino acids. The CDR3 spells CASSSQGGNQPQHF. CDR3 bases: TGTGCCAGCAGCAGTCAGGGAGGCAATCAGCCCCAGCATTTT.

There are many counts of this clonotype. The CDR3 region is CASSPPEGRRGTEAFF. The CDR3 region has the DNA TGTGCCAGCAGCCCGCCCGAGGGGAGGAGAGGCACTGAAGCTTTCTTT. This chain links TRBV12-3 or TRBV12-4 with TRBJ1-1; possible D gene TRBD1, 5 bases. Trimming cost V 6 bases and J 4 bases, with 21 bases left between them. The CDR3 loop spans 16 amino acids.

This clonotype showed up many times. The chain links TRBV28 to TRBJ1-1; a possible D gene is TRBD1 (6 bases). CDR3 length equals 15 residues. The ends were cut back, 11 bases at V and 7 bases at J, with 26 bases in the middle. Looked up from germline, CDR1 is MDHEN and CDR2 is SYDVKM. This chain's CDR3 is CAAGVPTPVNREAFF. The CDR3 nucleotides are TGTGCCGCAGGGGTTCCAACTCCCGTTAACCGTGAAGCTTTCTTT.

The sample holds a few counts of this clonotype. The chain recombines TRBV27 with TRBJ1-6; 10 nucleotides match TRBD1. The germline V gene encodes CDR1 MNHEY and CDR2 SMNVEV (reference sequence). The V segment lost 5 bases and the J segment 10 bases; nucleotides outside the gene matches: 11. The CDR3 covers 16 residues. CDR3 amino acids: CASSATGTGARSPLHF. CDR3 coding DNA: TGTGCCAGCAGTGCAACCGGGACAGGGGCGCGATCACCCCTCCACTTT.

The V and J genes are TRBV6-2 or TRBV6-3 and TRBJ2-7; the match to TRBD2 covers 7 bases. V trimming: 4 bases; J trimming: 3 bases; junction bases outside the gene matches: 12. Germline loops: CDR1 MNHEY, CDR2 SVGEGT. CDR3 length equals 16 residues. This CDR3 is CASSSFPSGVHYEQYF. CDR3 sequence (DNA): TGTGCCAGCAGTTCCTTCCCTAGCGGAGTCCACTACGAGCAGTACTTC.

This clonotype appeared many times. The V gene is TRBV3-1, the J gene TRBJ2-7; 12 bases are a match to TRBD2. The CDR3 has 15 residues. Unmatched junction bases numbered 7, after V lost 0 bases and J lost 10 bases. Germline V gene sequence: CDR1 LGHDT, CDR2 YNNKEL (reference sequence). The CDR3 is CASSQDVTSGSRQYF. In nucleotides, the CDR3 is TGTGCCAGCAGCCAAGACGTGACTAGCGGGAGTCGTCAGTACTTC.